This T cell receptor (beta chain) stems from a study of Ad26.COV2.S vaccination and SARS-CoV-2 variants. Only in-frame clones appear in the TCRdb table, and some are missing; sequencing was by immunoSEQ multiplex PCR. Found here are 380,000 or so clones, under 90% of them singletons; the top ten hold nearly 7.5%. The treatment denotes: roughly 19 received Ad26.COV2.S at low or high dose, single or two shots; about 5 received placebo; per-sample allocation not given. Sampling occurred on day 63 after the first vaccine or placebo injection. There are 15 residues in the CDR3. V lost 0 bases, J lost 2 bases, and 10 bases lay in between. From germline, CDR1 is SGHTS and CDR2 YDEGEE.

Sequenced material: peripheral blood, taken in a trial of Ad26.COV2.S vaccine versus placebo. The receptor's source is a person aged 18-65 years who received the Ad26.COV2.S COVID-19 vaccine or a placebo. The chain uses TRBV5-8 and TRBJ2-3; D perhaps matches TRBD1 (7 bases). CDR3 residues: CASSLGRGATDTQYF. CDR3 in DNA: TGTGCCAGCAGCTTGGGCAGGGGGGCCACAGATACGCAGTATTTT.